This T cell receptor (beta chain) appears in the sequencing data of a study of T cell changes during pregnancy in multiple sclerosis. TCRdb's copy holds only in-frame clones and misses some; the assay was immunoSEQ multiplex PCR. The profile shows nearly 60,000 clones, about 90% of them singletons. A single count supports this clone. CDR3 length equals 13 residues. V lost 8 bases and J 4 bases, leaving 14 bases between the germline ends. Germline loops: CDR1 SNHLY, CDR2 FYNNEI. The sequencing used CD4+ T cells from peripheral blood mononuclear cells, collected after pregnancy. The receptor was derived from a female donor in good health, enrolled as a control in a pregnancy study. The chain links TRBV2 to TRBJ2-5; D is unclear. This chain's CDR3 is CASVSWPGETQYF. Written as DNA, the CDR3 is TGTGCCAGCGTATCGTGGCCGGGAGAGACCCAGTACTTC.